These 30 T cell receptor beta chains were all obtained from the same sample, sequenced in a study of spatial heterogeneity in lung cancer. MiXCR, applied by TCRdb to the 5' RACE reads, yields one record per CDR3 protein. The sample holds 30,000 to 45,000 distinct CDR3 sequences, roughly 8% seen once. The time point: sample taken at primary tumor resection. The sequencing here drew on PBMCs, taken at surgery. These receptors originate from a male donor with early-stage non-small cell lung cancer.

In its sample, this clonotype was seen many times. The gene calls are TRBV7-9 and TRBJ1-6; D unresolved. V was clipped by 4 bases and J by 6 bases, with 7 bases between them. The CDR3 has 13 amino acids. Germline CDR1 SEHNR, CDR2 FQNEAQ (reference sequence). The CDR3, as DNA: TGTGCCAGCAGCTGGCACACTAATTCACCCCTCCACTTT. Encoded protein: CASSWHTNSPLHF.

This clonotype came up a few times. The genes are TRBV6-1 and TRBJ2-5; 14 bases are a match to TRBD2. CDR1 is MNHNS and CDR2 is SASEGT in the germline V gene. The trim removed 1 base at V and 4 bases at J, leaving 5 bases unmatched. The CDR3 is 17 amino acids. The CDR3 DNA sequence: TGTGCCAGCAGTGAAGGACTAGCGGGGGGGCCTTCAGAGACCCAGTACTTC. Translation gives CASSEGLAGGPSETQYF.

This clonotype occurred many times. The V gene is TRBV5-1, the J gene TRBJ2-3; D could derive from TRBD1 or TRBD2 (6 bases each). CDR1 SGHRS and CDR2 YFSETQ come from the germline V gene. V dropped 1 base and J dropped 4 bases, with 13 bases sitting between them. This CDR3 is 15 amino acids long. The CDR3 DNA reads as TGCGCCAGCAGCTTGTCGTCCGGGGGCTCAGATACGCAGTATTTT. Its translation is CASSLSSGGSDTQYF. Combining the CDR3 with reference TRBV5-1 and TRBJ2-3 gives the whole variable domain KAGVTQTPRYLIKTRGQQVTLSCSPISGHRSVSWYQQTPGQGLQFLFEYFSETQRNKGNFPGRFSGRQFSNSRSEMNVSTLELGDSALYLCASSLSSGGSDTQYFGPGTRLTVL.

This clonotype was detected many times. The chain carries TRBV5-1 and TRBJ1-3; no clear D. With 6 bases removed from V and 0 bases from J, the gap between germline ends came to 10 bases. The CDR3 runs 14 residues. Germline assignment: CDR1 SGHRS and CDR2 YFSETQ. CDR3 DNA: TGCGCCAGCACCCTTCAGCCCTCTGGAAACACCATATATTTT. Its protein product is CASTLQPSGNTIYF.

This clonotype was seen at least ten times. The chain links TRBV6-1 to TRBJ2-1; 7 bases map to TRBD2. The J segment lost 2 bases and the V segment lost 2 bases, leaving 6 bases of the junction unmatched. Germline CDR1 is MNHNS and CDR2 is SASEGT. CDR3 length equals 16 residues. The CDR3 bases are TGTGCCAGCAGTGAAAGAGGCGGGGGAACCTACAATGAGCAGTTCTTC. Protein product: CASSERGGGTYNEQFF.

This clonotype showed up just a few times. The rearrangement joins TRBV5-6 to TRBJ2-5; TRBD1 agrees at 11 bases. Germline V lookup: CDR1 SGHDT, CDR2 YYEEEE. The CDR3 sequence is 15 residues long. The V and J ends lost 4 bases and 10 bases, in that order; junction bases with no gene match: 12. CDR3 bases: TGTGCCAGCAGCACCCGGGACAGGGGGACTAACAACCAGTACTTC. The encoded protein is CASSTRDRGTNNQYF.

This clonotype was recorded many times. V usage is TRBV5-1 and J usage is TRBJ1-1; 7 bases are a match to TRBD1. The CDR3 is made up of 14 amino acids. In germline, CDR1 is SGHRS, CDR2 YFSETQ. V dropped 4 bases and J dropped 1; count of bases not matched to a gene: 4. Here the CDR3 DNA reads TGCGCCAGCAGCCGCGGGACAGAGAACACTGAAGCTTTCTTT. Protein: CASSRGTENTEAFF.

The chain joins TRBV12-3 or TRBV12-4 to TRBJ1-2; 7 nucleotides align to TRBD1. V lost 6 bases, J lost 8 bases, and 9 bases stayed unmatched. The CDR3 spans 13 residues. CDR3 DNA: TGTGCCAGCAGCGATAACAGGGGTTGGGGCTACACCTTC. It yields the protein CASSDNRGWGYTF.

This clonotype was seen many times. The chain employs TRBV27 and TRBJ2-3; 9 nucleotides agree with TRBD2. V was pared by 2 bases and J by 6 bases, with 9 bases of the junction left unmatched. Germline V gene data show CDR1 as MNHEY and CDR2 as SMNVEV (reference sequence). This CDR3 comprises 16 residues. CDR3 bases: TGTGCCAGCAGTTTACTAGCGGGGACGCCTGGGGATACGCAGTATTTT. Protein sequence: CASSLLAGTPGDTQYF.

This clonotype came up many times. The J gene is TRBJ2-5, the V gene TRBV5-4; TRBD2 might be the D (7 bases). V lost 5 bases and J 0 bases, leaving 14 bases between the germline ends. This CDR3 has 15 residues. CDR1 SGHNT and CDR2 YYREEE come from the germline V gene (reference sequence). CDR3: CASSGGALYQETQYF. CDR3 nucleotide sequence: TGTGCCAGCAGTGGGGGGGCTCTGTACCAAGAGACCCAGTACTTC.

V is TRBV7-2 and J is TRBJ2-3; the D gene is possibly TRBD1 (6 bases). Trimming took 3 bases from V and 2 from J, leaving 9 bases between them. From germline, CDR1 is SGHTA and CDR2 FQGNSA. This CDR3 has 14 residues. For the CDR3, the DNA is TGTGCCAGCAGCTTTTACAGGGACACAGATACGCAGTATTTT. It yields the protein CASSFYRDTDTQYF.

This clonotype came up many times. This chain uses TRBV20-1 with TRBJ2-1; D unresolved. The CDR3 consists of 14 residues. Germline CDR1 reads DFQATT; CDR2 reads SNEGSKA (reference sequence). The V end lost 0 bases, the J end lost 0 bases, and 6 bases lay between the germline ends. DNA for the CDR3: TGCAGTGCTAGAGAGTGGACCTCCTACAATGAGCAGTTCTTC. The encoded protein is CSAREWTSYNEQFF.

In this sample, this clonotype turned up many times. This chain connects TRBV6-2 or TRBV6-3 to TRBJ1-2; 7 positions agree with TRBD1. Germline V lookup: CDR1 MNHEY, CDR2 SVGEGT. This CDR3 has 13 residues. The trim removed 5 bases at V and 3 bases at J, leaving 3 bases unmatched. In DNA form, the CDR3 reads TGTGCCAGCAGTGCAGACAGGGACTATGGCTACACCTTC. Residues: CASSADRDYGYTF.

The sample holds a few counts of this clonotype. V gene TRBV20-1 combines with J gene TRBJ1-5; D not certain. CDR1 and CDR2 from the germline V gene are DFQATT and SNEGSKA (reference sequence). The V and J ends lost 0 bases and 0 bases respectively, with 12 bases between them. The CDR3 length is 16 residues. DNA of the CDR3: TGCAGTGCTAGAGATACACAGACTTATAGCAATCAGCCCCAGCATTTT. The encoded protein is CSARDTQTYSNQPQHF.

This clonotype was seen ten or more times. The rearrangement links TRBV5-4 to TRBJ1-4; D is undetermined. The V end was cut by 4 bases, the J end by 8 bases, with 18 bases between. This CDR3 has 15 amino acids. The V gene's germline CDR1 is SGHNT and CDR2 YYREEE (reference sequence). CDR3 DNA sequence: TGTGCCAGCAGCCCGTCGGGGAGGTCCTACGAAAAACTGTTTTTT. It is translated as CASSPSGRSYEKLFF.

Ten or more counts support this clonotype. The chain combines TRBV6-2 or TRBV6-3 with TRBJ2-7; TRBD2 might be the D (6 bases). CDR1 is MNHEY and CDR2 is SVGEGT in the germline V gene. The CDR3 is 15 amino acids. V lost 0 bases and J lost 3, with 12 bases in between. DNA for the CDR3: TGTGCCAGCAGTTACTCGATACCGGAGGGCTACGAGCAGTACTTC. Translated, it gives CASSYSIPEGYEQYF.

This clonotype is labeled as medium-sized (0.01 to 0.1%). The chain uses TRBV12-3 or TRBV12-4 and TRBJ2-7; possibly TRBD2 for D (5 bases). Between the trimmed V and J ends, which lost 0 bases and 2 bases, there was a span of 14 bases. The CDR3 has 16 amino acids. The CDR3 spells CASSLARGLDTYEQYF. The CDR3 region has the DNA TGTGCCAGCAGTTTAGCGCGCGGACTTGATACCTACGAGCAGTACTTC.

This clonotype was recorded many times. The gene calls are TRBV9 and TRBJ2-1, with a weak D call TRBD2 (7 bases). The CDR3 runs 15 residues. Germline CDR1 reads SGDLS; CDR2 reads YYNGEE. Trimming shortened V by 1 base and J by 9 bases, and 17 bases separated the two germline ends. CDR3 amino acids: CASSVKGGVYGEQFF. CDR3 DNA: TGTGCCAGCAGCGTAAAAGGGGGGGTTTACGGTGAGCAGTTCTTC.

This clonotype appeared a few times. V and J are TRBV30 and TRBJ1-2, with D hard to call. Germline V gene sequence: CDR1 GTSNPN, CDR2 SVGIG (reference sequence). CDR3 length equals 11 residues. V shed 3 bases and J shed 10 bases, with 12 bases lying between them. As DNA, the CDR3 is TGTGCCTGGAGCAGCCGCGTCTCCTACACCTTC. Its translation: CAWSSRVSYTF.

This clonotype was seen a handful of times. The genes are TRBV6-2 or TRBV6-3 and TRBJ2-2, with TRBD1 identical over 9 bases. The V segment lost 4 bases and the J segment 4 bases; nucleotides outside the gene matches: 7. CDR3 length: 16 residues. Germline loops: CDR1 MNHEY, CDR2 SVGEGT. CDR3 sequence (DNA): TGTGCCAGCAGTTCCTACAGGGGGCGCGGCACCGGGGAGCTGTTTTTT. It is translated as CASSSYRGRGTGELFF.

The chain joins TRBV27 to TRBJ2-1, with no clear D. CDR1 is MNHEY and CDR2 is SMNVEV in the germline V gene (reference sequence). Trimming stripped 2 bases from V and 9 bases from J, with 8 bases between. The CDR3 has 12 residues. CDR3 region: CASSLTQAEQFF. As DNA, the CDR3 is TGTGCCAGCAGTTTAACCCAGGCTGAGCAGTTCTTC.

There are many counts of this clonotype. This sequence joins TRBV10-3 and TRBJ1-1; D is perhaps TRBD1 (5 bases). CDR3 length equals 13 residues. Looked up from germline, CDR1 is ENHRY and CDR2 is SYGVKD. With 2 bases removed from V and 3 bases from J, the gap between germline ends came to 7 bases. The CDR3 DNA is TGTGCCATCAGTGAGCGGGGGGACACTGAAGCTTTCTTT. Residues: CAISERGDTEAFF.

Of note for this clonotype: This clone may be a read error of a much larger clone one base away. This sequence joins TRBV10-3 and TRBJ2-7; the D is unclear. The CDR3 has 12 amino acids. Germline-derived CDR1 and CDR2 are ENHRY and SYGVKD. The CDR3 sequence is CASSQIAYERYF. Here the CDR3 DNA reads TGTGCGTCGTCCCAAATAGCCTACGAGCGGTACTTC.

In nucleotides, the CDR3 is TGTGCCAGCAGCCAAGATCAAGCGGGAGGGCCCTTTGAGCAGTTCTTC. Amino acid sequence: CASSQDQAGGPFEQFF. The chain links TRBV4-2 to TRBJ2-1; 10 bases agree with TRBD2. Germline trimming cut 0 bases from V and 9 bases from J; bases unmatched to any gene: 8. The CDR3 totals 16 residues. CDR1 LGHNA and CDR2 YNFKEQ come from the germline V gene.

This clonotype was detected many times. The V call is TRBV6-5, the J call TRBJ2-3; 9 nucleotides agree with TRBD2. Looked up from germline, CDR1 is MNHEY and CDR2 is SVGAGI. The CDR3 totals 15 residues. Trimming cost V 4 bases and J 2 bases; bases outside gene matches: 4. The CDR3 sequence is CASSWKGLATDTQYF. The CDR3 DNA reads as TGTGCCAGCAGTTGGAAGGGACTAGCCACAGATACGCAGTATTTT.

This clonotype was counted many times. The J gene is TRBJ2-3, the V gene TRBV7-2, with D possibly matching TRBD2 (5 bases). The V gene's germline CDR1 is SGHTA and CDR2 FQGNSA. CDR3 length: 16 residues. V was cut by 4 bases and J by 0 bases, with 14 bases left in between. The CDR3 region is CASSSTLAASTDTQYF. DNA of the CDR3: TGTGCCAGCAGCTCCACCCTAGCAGCTAGCACAGATACGCAGTATTTT.

This clonotype was recorded at least ten times. A much more abundant neighbour one base away suggests this may be a read error. Since the CDR3 does not end with the conserved phenylalanine or tryptophan, this likely comes from a read error. The chain has TRBV7-2 and TRBJ2-3, with D unresolved. Trimming stripped 3 bases from V and 0 bases from J, with 10 bases between. The CDR3 is 15 residues long. Germline assignment: CDR1 SGHTA and CDR2 FQGNSA. The CDR3 loop is CASSFVQASTDTQYL. Here the CDR3 DNA reads TGTGCCAGCAGCTTTGTCCAGGCGAGCACAGATACGCAGTATCTT.

This chain uses TRBV7-3 with TRBJ2-3, with D perhaps TRBD1 or TRBD2 (5 bases each). This CDR3 is built from 17 residues. The germline V and J ends were trimmed by 5 bases and 1 base, with 19 bases remaining between them. Germline CDR1 and CDR2: SGHTA and FQGTGA. This CDR3 reads CASSLERSGPRTDTQYF. In DNA, the CDR3 is TGTGCCAGCAGCCTTGAACGGTCGGGACCCCGCACAGATACGCAGTATTTT.

This clonotype has more than one count but fewer than ten. The chain's CDR3 is CASNLEQGSGNQPQHF. The CDR3 coding sequence is TGTGCCAGCAACCTCGAACAGGGGTCGGGCAATCAGCCCCAGCATTTT. The V and J genes are TRBV6-6 and TRBJ1-5, with 7 nucleotides matching TRBD1. This CDR3 has 16 amino acids. Germline V CDR1 and CDR2: MNHNY, SVGAGI (reference sequence). J was trimmed by 2 bases and V by 7 bases; bases with no gene match: 11.

J is TRBJ2-2 and V is TRBV18; D not resolved. The CDR3 extends over 17 amino acids. Germline loops: CDR1 KGHSH, CDR2 LQKENI. V dropped 8 bases and J dropped 0 bases, with 19 bases sitting between them. This CDR3 is CASPQPLTGTNTGELFF. The DNA of the CDR3 is TGTGCCAGCCCCCAACCGTTGACGGGCACGAACACCGGGGAGCTGTTTTTT.